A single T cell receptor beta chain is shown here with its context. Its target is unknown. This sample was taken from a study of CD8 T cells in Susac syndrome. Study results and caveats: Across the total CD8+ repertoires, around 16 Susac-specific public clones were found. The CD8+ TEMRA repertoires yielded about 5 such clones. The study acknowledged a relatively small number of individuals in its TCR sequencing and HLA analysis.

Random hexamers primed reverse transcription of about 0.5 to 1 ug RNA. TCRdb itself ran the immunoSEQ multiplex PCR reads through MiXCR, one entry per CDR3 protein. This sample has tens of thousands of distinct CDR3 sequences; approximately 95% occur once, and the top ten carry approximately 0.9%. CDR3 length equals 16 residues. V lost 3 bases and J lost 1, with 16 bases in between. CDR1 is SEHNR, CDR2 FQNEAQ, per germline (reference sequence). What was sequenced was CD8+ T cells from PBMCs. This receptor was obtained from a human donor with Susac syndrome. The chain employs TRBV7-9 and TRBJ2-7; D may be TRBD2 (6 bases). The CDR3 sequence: CASSLDGGRKSYEQYF. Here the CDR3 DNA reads TGTGCCAGCAGCTTGGATGGAGGGAGAAAATCCTACGAGCAGTACTTC.